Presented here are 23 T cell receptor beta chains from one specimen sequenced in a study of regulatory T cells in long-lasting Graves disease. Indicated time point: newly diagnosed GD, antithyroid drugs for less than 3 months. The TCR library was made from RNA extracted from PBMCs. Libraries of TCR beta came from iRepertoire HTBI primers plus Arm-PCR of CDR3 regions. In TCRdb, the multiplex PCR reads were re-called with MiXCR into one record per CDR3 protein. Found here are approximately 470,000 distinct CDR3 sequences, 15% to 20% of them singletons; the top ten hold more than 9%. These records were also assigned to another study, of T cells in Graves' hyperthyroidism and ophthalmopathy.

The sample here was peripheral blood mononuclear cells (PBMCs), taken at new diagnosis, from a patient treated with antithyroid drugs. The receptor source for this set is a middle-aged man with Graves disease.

The CDR3 region is CASRRQAGTDYSNQPQHF. CDR3 bases: TGTGCCAGCAGACGCCAAGCCGGGACAGACTATAGCAATCAGCCCCAGCATTTT. The rearrangement joins TRBV7-8 to TRBJ1-5, with 7 nucleotides matching TRBD1. V shed 6 bases and J 0 bases; nucleotides not matched to a gene: 14. CDR3 size: 18 residues. Germline-derived CDR1 and CDR2 are SGHVS and FQNEAQ.

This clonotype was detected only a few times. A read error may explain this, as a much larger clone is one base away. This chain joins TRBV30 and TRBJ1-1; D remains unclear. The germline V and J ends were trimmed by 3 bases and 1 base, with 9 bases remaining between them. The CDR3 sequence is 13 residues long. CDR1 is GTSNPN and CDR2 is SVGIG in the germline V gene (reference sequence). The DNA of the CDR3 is TGTGCCTGGAGGGGCACGGGGAACACTGAAGCTTTCTTT. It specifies CAWRGTGNTEAFF.

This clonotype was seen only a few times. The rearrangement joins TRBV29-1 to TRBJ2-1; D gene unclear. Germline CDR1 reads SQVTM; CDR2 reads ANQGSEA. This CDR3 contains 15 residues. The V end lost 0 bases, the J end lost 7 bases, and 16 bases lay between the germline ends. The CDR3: CSVEDHTRRLNEQFF. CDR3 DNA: TGCAGCGTTGAAGATCATACCCGCCGTTTAAATGAGCAGTTCTTC.

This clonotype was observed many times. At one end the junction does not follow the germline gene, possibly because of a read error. CDR3 in amino acids: CASSLEASGRGDF. CDR3 nucleotides: TGTGCCAGCAGCTTAGAGGCTAGCGGGAGGGGAGACTTC. The chain is built from TRBV11-2 and TRBJ2-7; 12 bases align to TRBD2. The CDR3 covers 13 residues. Germline CDR1 SGHAT, CDR2 FQNNGV.

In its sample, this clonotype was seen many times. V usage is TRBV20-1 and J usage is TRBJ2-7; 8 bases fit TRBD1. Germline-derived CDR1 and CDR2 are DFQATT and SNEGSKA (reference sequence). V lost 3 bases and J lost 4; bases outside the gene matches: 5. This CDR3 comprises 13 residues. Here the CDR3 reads CSASSGTGYEQYF. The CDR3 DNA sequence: TGCAGTGCTAGTTCAGGGACAGGTTACGAGCAGTACTTC.

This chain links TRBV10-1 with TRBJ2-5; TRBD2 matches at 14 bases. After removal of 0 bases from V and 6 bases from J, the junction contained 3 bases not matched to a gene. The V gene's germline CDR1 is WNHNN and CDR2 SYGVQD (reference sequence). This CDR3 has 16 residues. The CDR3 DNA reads TGCGCCAGCAGTGAGTCGACTAGCGGGAGGGGAAAGACCCAGTACTTC. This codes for CASSESTSGRGKTQYF.

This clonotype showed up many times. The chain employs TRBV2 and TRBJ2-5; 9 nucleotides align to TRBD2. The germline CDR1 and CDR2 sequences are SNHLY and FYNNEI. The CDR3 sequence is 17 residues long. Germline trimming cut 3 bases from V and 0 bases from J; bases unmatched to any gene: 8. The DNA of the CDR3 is TGTGCCAGCAGTGATTTTAGGCTAGCGGGGCACCAAGAGACCCAGTACTTC. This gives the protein CASSDFRLAGHQETQYF.

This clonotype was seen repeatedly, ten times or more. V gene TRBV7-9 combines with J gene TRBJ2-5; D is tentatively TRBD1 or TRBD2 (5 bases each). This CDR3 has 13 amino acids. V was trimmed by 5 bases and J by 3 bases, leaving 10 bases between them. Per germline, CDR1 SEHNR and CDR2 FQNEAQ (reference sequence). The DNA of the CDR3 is TGTGCCAGCAGCGGGACGGTTAAAGAGACCCAGTACTTC. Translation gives CASSGTVKETQYF.

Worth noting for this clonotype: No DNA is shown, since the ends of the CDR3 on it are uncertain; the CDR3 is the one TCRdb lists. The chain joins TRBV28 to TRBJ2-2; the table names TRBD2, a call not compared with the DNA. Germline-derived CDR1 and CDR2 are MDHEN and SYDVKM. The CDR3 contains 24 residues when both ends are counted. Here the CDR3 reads CASSSPPGGHYGYTFGSGTGELFF.

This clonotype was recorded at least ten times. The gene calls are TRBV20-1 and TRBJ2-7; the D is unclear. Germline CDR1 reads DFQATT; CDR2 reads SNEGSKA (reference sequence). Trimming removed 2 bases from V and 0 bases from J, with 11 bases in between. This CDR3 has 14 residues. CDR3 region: CSARSVPLSYEQYF. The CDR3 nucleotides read TGCAGTGCTAGATCAGTACCCCTCTCCTACGAGCAGTACTTC.

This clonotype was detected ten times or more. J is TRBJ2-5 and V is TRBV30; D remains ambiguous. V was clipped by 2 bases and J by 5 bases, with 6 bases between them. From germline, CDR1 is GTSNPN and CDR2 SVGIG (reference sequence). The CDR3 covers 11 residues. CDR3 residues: CAWSQSETQYF. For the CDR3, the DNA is TGTGCCTGGAGTCAGTCGGAGACCCAGTACTTC.

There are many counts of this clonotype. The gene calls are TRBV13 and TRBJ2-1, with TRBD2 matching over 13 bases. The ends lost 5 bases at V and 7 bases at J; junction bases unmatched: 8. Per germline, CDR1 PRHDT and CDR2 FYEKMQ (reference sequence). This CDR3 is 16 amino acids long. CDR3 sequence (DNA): TGTGCCAGCAGCCCAAGGACTAGCGGGAGTTGGAATGAGCAGTTCTTC. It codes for CASSPRTSGSWNEQFF.

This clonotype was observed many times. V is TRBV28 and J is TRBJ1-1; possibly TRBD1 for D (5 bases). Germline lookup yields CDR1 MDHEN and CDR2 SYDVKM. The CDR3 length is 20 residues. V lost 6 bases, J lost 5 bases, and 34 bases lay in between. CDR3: CASSHKLFRRTRGDRTEAFF. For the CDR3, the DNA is TGTGCCAGCAGCCACAAACTTTTCCGACGGACAAGGGGCGATAGGACTGAAGCTTTCTTT.

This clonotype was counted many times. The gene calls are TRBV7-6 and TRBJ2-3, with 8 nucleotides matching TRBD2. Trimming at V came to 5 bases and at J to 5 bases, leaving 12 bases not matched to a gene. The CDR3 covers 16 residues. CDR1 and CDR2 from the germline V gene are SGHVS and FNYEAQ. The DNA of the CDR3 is TGTGCCAGCAGCCTCCTCGGGGCGGGAGGTCAAGATACGCAGTATTTT. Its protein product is CASSLLGAGGQDTQYF.

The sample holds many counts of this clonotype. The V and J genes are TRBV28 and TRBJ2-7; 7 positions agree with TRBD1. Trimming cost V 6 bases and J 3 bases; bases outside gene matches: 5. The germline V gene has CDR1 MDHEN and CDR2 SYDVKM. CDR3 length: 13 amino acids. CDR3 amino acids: CASRPGQSYEQYF. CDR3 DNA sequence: TGTGCCAGCAGACCGGGACAGAGCTACGAGCAGTACTTC.

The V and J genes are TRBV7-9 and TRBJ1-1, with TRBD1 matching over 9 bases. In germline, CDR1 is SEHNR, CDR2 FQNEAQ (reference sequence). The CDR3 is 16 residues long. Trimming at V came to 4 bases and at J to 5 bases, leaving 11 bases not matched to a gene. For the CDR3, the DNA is TGTGCCAGCAGCTCACTAGAGGACAGGGGCGGTACTGAAGCTTTCTTT. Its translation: CASSSLEDRGGTEAFF.

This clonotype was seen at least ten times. The CDR3 DNA sequence: TGCAGTGCTAGGGGGAACAGGGGAGACTATGGCTACACCTTC. Translating gives CSARGNRGDYGYTF. V gene TRBV20-1 combines with J gene TRBJ1-2, with TRBD1 identical over 7 bases. The germline V gene encodes CDR1 DFQATT and CDR2 SNEGSKA (reference sequence). The junction had 7 bases not matched to a gene; V was cut back by 3 bases and J by 3 bases. This CDR3 comprises 14 residues.

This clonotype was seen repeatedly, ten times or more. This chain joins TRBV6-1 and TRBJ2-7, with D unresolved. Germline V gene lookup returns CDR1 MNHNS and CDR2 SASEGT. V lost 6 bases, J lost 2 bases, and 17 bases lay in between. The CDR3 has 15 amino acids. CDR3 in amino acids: CASRGNSLTTYEQYF. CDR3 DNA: TGTGCCAGCAGAGGCAACAGTCTTACCACCTACGAGCAGTACTTC.

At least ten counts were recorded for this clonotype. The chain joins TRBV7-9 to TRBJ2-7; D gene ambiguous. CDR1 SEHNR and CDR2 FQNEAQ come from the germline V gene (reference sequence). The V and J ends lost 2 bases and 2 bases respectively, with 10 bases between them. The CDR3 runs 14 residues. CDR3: CASSLPGKAYEQYF. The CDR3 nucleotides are TGTGCCAGCAGCTTACCTGGGAAAGCCTACGAGCAGTACTTC.

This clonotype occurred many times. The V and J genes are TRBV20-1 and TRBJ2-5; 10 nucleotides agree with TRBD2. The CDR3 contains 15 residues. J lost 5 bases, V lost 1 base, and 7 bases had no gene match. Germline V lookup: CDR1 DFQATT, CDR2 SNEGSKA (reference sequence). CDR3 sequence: CSARGLAGARETQYF. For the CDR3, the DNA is TGCAGTGCTAGAGGGCTAGCGGGAGCGCGGGAGACCCAGTACTTC.

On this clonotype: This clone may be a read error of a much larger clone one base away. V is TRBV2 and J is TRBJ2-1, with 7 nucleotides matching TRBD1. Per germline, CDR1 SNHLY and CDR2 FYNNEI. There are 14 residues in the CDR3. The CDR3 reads CASSGLTGWHERFF. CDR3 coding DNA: TGTGCCAGCAGTGGACTGACAGGGTGGCATGAGCGGTTCTTC. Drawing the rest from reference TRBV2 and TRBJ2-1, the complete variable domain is EPEVTQTPSHQVTQMGQEVILRCVPISNHLYFYWYRQILGQKVEFLVSFYNNEISEKSEIFDDQFSVERPDGSNFTLKIRSTKLEDSAMYFCASSGLTGWHERFFGPGTRLTVL.

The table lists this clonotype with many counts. This chain's CDR3 is CASSGDGADTQYF. In nucleotides, the CDR3 is TGTGCCAGCAGTGGGGACGGGGCGGATACGCAGTATTTT. The chain recombines TRBV2 with TRBJ2-3, with D tentatively TRBD1 or TRBD2 (5 bases each). V was shortened by 4 bases and J by 6 bases, with 11 bases between the two germline ends. The CDR3 spans 13 residues. Germline V gives CDR1 SNHLY, CDR2 FYNNEI.

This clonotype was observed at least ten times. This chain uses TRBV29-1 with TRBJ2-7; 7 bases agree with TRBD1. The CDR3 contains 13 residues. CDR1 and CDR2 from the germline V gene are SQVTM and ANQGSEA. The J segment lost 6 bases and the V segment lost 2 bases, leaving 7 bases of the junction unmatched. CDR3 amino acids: CSVERRTGGEQYF. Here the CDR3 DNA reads TGCAGCGTTGAACGCCGGACAGGAGGCGAGCAGTACTTC.